This TCR beta chain was sequenced for a study of blood T cell repertoires in COVID-19. Study-level background: Samples of COVID-19 (acute and convalescent) were obtained from the United States, Italy and Spain.

Assignment of participants to cohorts was predicated upon participant-reported clinical history. The study counted Cohort 3 donors as recovered given two negative PCRs, clearance, or symptom resolution. Here immunoSEQ multiplex PCR was the method, and the copy in TCRdb shows in-frame clones only, minus some. The sample has about 470,000 clones; approximately 90% are singletons. This CDR3 is built from 15 residues. The V and J ends lost 3 bases and 0 bases, in that order; junction bases with no gene match: 5. Germline V lookup: CDR1 SGHDT, CDR2 YYEEEE. Sequenced: PBMCs or T cells enriched from blood (not recorded which). This clonotype was sampled from a woman between 18 and 30 years old who had recovered from COVID-19. V and J are TRBV5-6 and TRBJ1-1; 7 positions match TRBD1. The CDR3 DNA is TGTGCCAGCAGCTACCGACAGGGACTGAACACTGAAGCTTTCTTT. As protein: CASSYRQGLNTEAFF.